This T cell receptor beta chain is drawn from a study of T cell responses to AZD1222 COVID-19 vaccine. The repertoire was sequenced with immunoSEQ multiplex PCR; TCRdb's copy has only in-frame clones and lacks some. This table has roughly 150,000 clones, around 90% appearing once. On this clone itself: The antigen remains undetermined.

Study-level findings and limits: Repertoires in all cases were sampled only once the peak T cell response had passed.

Germline V gene lookup returns CDR1 KGHSH and CDR2 LQKENI. The length of the CDR3 is 12 residues. The V gene lost 3 bases and the J gene lost 4 bases, with 4 bases spanning the gap. The TCR originated in an adult who received the AZD1222 COVID-19 vaccine. Material: peripheral blood, obtained 28 days after the second AZD1222 dose. The V gene is TRBV18, the J gene TRBJ1-5; D gene uncertain. The CDR3 sequence is CASSPINQPQHF. CDR3 in DNA: TGTGCCAGCTCACCGATAAATCAGCCCCAGCATTTT.